This TCR beta chain came from a study of T-cell reconstitution after alpha-beta-depleted transplantation in children (dated by TCRdb to 2016 to 2018). Regarding the research as a whole: Using TCR repertoire profiling, the study quantitatively followed how T-cell immune reconstitution unfolded in children after TCRalphabeta/CD19-depleted allogeneic hematopoietic cell transplantation.

The library was produced with PCR. Sequencing was performed on an Illumina HiSeq 2500. TCR library preparation used molecular barcoding, with unique molecular identifiers applied to normalize quantification of the TCRbeta repertoire. Through fastp at Q25 and MiXCR, TCRdb rebuilt clones from the public reads, retaining in-frame beta chains. All rows with the same CDR3 protein become a single entry with the most common DNA and genes. This sample lists about 400,000 distinct CDR3 sequences; 13% were detected once. The ten most abundant clones make up about 3.9% of the sample. Spanning cysteine to phenylalanine, the CDR3 consists of 14 amino acids. Only the CDR3 region is kept as DNA, spanning 42 bases read in frame from base 1. The junction shows trimming of 3 bases on V and 0 bases on J, plus 9 bases between the germline ends. Based on the germline V gene (reference sequence), the CDR1 and CDR2 sequences are DFQATT and SNEGSKA.

A word on this clonotype: Its cognate antigen has yet to be identified. Per-nucleotide qualities are absent, and no much larger clonotype sits a single base away.

The chain joins TRBV20-1 to TRBJ2-1; there is no confident call for the D gene. The receptor was isolated from a human donor who donated a stem cell graft to a child with Fanconi anemia. The specimen was PBMCs, collected from the stem cell graft. The DNA reads TGCAGTGCTAGCGACTGGGTCTCCTACAATGAGCAGTTCTTC. Translated, it gives CSASDWVSYNEQFF.